Each of the 3 T cell receptor beta chains below was sequenced from the same sample in a study of cytomegalovirus exposure and HLA in healthy donors. Researchers ran the PCR with 60 Vbeta and 13 Jbeta primers. Using immunoSEQ multiplex PCR, the repertoire was profiled, and TCRdb retains in-frame clones only, with some absent. The sample data list tens of thousands of clones. Sequenced sample: PBMCs. Receptors originate from a woman in her 40s in good health and CMV-seropositive.

The rearrangement joins TRBV19 to TRBJ2-2, with D perhaps TRBD1 (5 bases). CDR3 length: 15 amino acids. Trimming cost V 4 bases and J 4 bases, with 13 bases left between them. Germline-derived CDR1 and CDR2 are LNHDA and SQIVND (reference sequence). The CDR3 coding sequence is TGTGCCAGTAGTACCTCAGGGTTTAGCACCGGGGAGCTGTTTTTT. It translates to CASSTSGFSTGELFF.

The chain employs TRBV4-1 and TRBJ1-3, with a tentative D call TRBD1 (5 bases). Germline loops: CDR1 MGHRA, CDR2 YSYEKL. This CDR3 comprises 15 residues. The germline V and J ends were trimmed by 6 bases and 0 bases, with 12 bases remaining between them. CDR3 DNA: TGCGCCAGCAGAGATTACAGGTTCTCTGGAAACACCATATATTTT. Encoded protein: CASRDYRFSGNTIYF.

CDR3 in DNA: TGTGCCAGCAGCCCAGGGGGAGACGAGCAGTACTTC. Its translation is CASSPGGDEQYF. This chain joins TRBV11-2 and TRBJ2-7; 7 nucleotides match TRBD1. V lost 5 bases and J lost 5; bases outside the gene matches: 3. This CDR3 is 12 amino acids long. Germline V CDR1 and CDR2: SGHAT, FQNNGV.